Below, 16 T cell receptor beta chains from the same sample are listed, as sequenced in a study of cytomegalovirus exposure and HLA in healthy donors. 60 Vbeta and 13 Jbeta primers were used in PCR. Assay used: immunoSEQ multiplex PCR; TCRdb lists only in-frame clones, some missing. The sample includes approximately 140,000 clones. Sequencing was performed on PBMCs. All receptors come from a woman between 50 and 59 years old in good health and CMV-seronegative.

The chain couples TRBV5-6 to TRBJ1-1, with 7 bases that match TRBD1. The germline V gene encodes CDR1 SGHDT and CDR2 YYEEEE. The CDR3 is made up of 16 amino acids. V was clipped by 4 bases and J by 1 base; unmatched bases: 10. The CDR3 loop reads CASSDRDSLGNTEAFF. The CDR3 DNA is TGTGCCAGCAGCGACCGGGACAGCCTTGGGAACACTGAAGCTTTCTTT.

The gene calls are TRBV7-9 and TRBJ2-7; tentative D call: TRBD2 (5 bases). V gave up 6 bases and J gave up 5 bases, with 20 bases separating them. Germline loops: CDR1 SEHNR, CDR2 FQNEAQ (reference sequence). The length of the CDR3 is 15 residues. The CDR3 DNA reads TGTGCCAGCAGGGAAAACGAGGTAGAGGGAGACGAGCAGTACTTC. This translates into CASRENEVEGDEQYF.

The CDR3 bases are TGTGCCAGTAGTTCCAGGCAGGGGGAGTACGAGCAGTACTTC. Its translation: CASSSRQGEYEQYF. The chain recombines TRBV19 with TRBJ2-7, with 7 bases that match TRBD1. CDR3 length equals 14 residues. V shed 5 bases and J 4 bases; nucleotides not matched to a gene: 8. Germline V gene lookup returns CDR1 LNHDA and CDR2 SQIVND (reference sequence).

The chain links TRBV6-1 to TRBJ2-3, with 7 bases fitting TRBD2. The CDR3 has 19 residues. Germline trimming cut 2 bases from V and 2 bases from J; bases unmatched to any gene: 16. The V gene's germline CDR1 is MNHNS and CDR2 SASEGT. CDR3 residues: CASSERGSSGLDFTDTQYF. The CDR3 coding sequence is TGTGCCAGCAGTGAACGGGGGTCTAGCGGATTAGACTTCACAGATACGCAGTATTTT.

This sequence joins TRBV6-5 and TRBJ1-3, with 11 bases identical to TRBD1. V lost 6 bases, J lost 3 bases, and 4 bases stayed unmatched. This CDR3 comprises 15 residues. CDR1 is MNHEY and CDR2 is SVGAGI in the germline V gene. The CDR3 DNA reads TGTGCCAGCAGACCCGGGACAGGGGGTGGAAACACCATATATTTT. Amino acid sequence: CASRPGTGGGNTIYF.

This chain uses TRBV28 with TRBJ2-1; TRBD1 matches at 10 bases. The length of the CDR3 is 16 residues. Germline CDR1 is MDHEN and CDR2 is SYDVKM. V gave up 5 bases and J gave up 9 bases; unmatched junction bases: 13. Here the CDR3 reads CASSPPQGQGRSEQFF. Written as DNA, the CDR3 is TGTGCCAGCAGTCCCCCCCAGGGACAGGGGAGGAGTGAGCAGTTCTTC.

The CDR3 is CASTRQGAGNQPQHF. CDR3 coding DNA: TGTGCCAGCACGCGACAGGGGGCCGGCAATCAGCCCCAGCATTTT. The chain carries TRBV28 and TRBJ1-5, with 10 bases fitting TRBD1. Germline loops: CDR1 MDHEN, CDR2 SYDVKM. The CDR3 has 15 residues. The trim removed 7 bases at V and 2 bases at J, leaving 5 bases unmatched.

The chain joins TRBV5-4 to TRBJ1-3, with no clear D. Deletions cut 4 bases from V and 1 base from J, with 6 bases between. This CDR3 spans 13 amino acids. Germline V gene data show CDR1 as SGHNT and CDR2 as YYREEE (reference sequence). The CDR3 DNA reads TGTGCCAGCAGCCGGTCATCTGGAAACACCATATATTTT. It specifies CASSRSSGNTIYF.

J is TRBJ2-1 and V is TRBV7-2, with 15 bases aligning to TRBD2. Trimming cost V 1 base and J 9 bases; bases outside gene matches: 1. Germline V CDR1 and CDR2: SGHTA, FQGNSA. This CDR3 contains 15 residues. The CDR3 protein is CASSLGGLAGGEQFF. The DNA of the CDR3 is TGTGCCAGCAGCTTAGGGGGACTAGCGGGGGGTGAGCAGTTCTTC.

The chain recombines TRBV5-1 with TRBJ2-7; 7 positions match TRBD1. This CDR3 has 14 residues. J lost 3 bases, V lost 3 bases, and 6 bases had no gene match. Per germline, CDR1 SGHRS and CDR2 YFSETQ. CDR3 in DNA: TGCGCCAGCAGCTATTCACAGGGGAACTACGAGCAGTACTTC. As protein: CASSYSQGNYEQYF.

The V gene is TRBV6-5, the J gene TRBJ2-7; the match to TRBD1 covers 7 bases. The CDR3 totals 15 residues. Germline CDR1 MNHEY, CDR2 SVGAGI. V lost 6 bases and J lost 2; bases outside the gene matches: 10. CDR3 sequence (DNA): TGTGCCAGCAGACCCCGACAGGGCCGGGCCTACGAGCAGTACTTC. Translating it yields CASRPRQGRAYEQYF.

The chain couples TRBV4-2 to TRBJ2-1, with 10 bases identical to TRBD2. J gave up 2 bases and V 2 bases, and 3 bases lay outside the gene matches. The CDR3 extends over 16 amino acids. The germline V gene has CDR1 LGHNA and CDR2 YNFKEQ. The DNA of the CDR3 is TGTGCCAGCAGCCAATTTGGGACTAGCGCCTACAATGAGCAGTTCTTC. This translates into CASSQFGTSAYNEQFF.

The J gene is TRBJ2-7, the V gene TRBV7-2; unclear D gene. CDR3 length equals 15 residues. V gave up 0 bases and J gave up 3 bases, with 12 bases separating them. Germline V gene data show CDR1 as SGHTA and CDR2 as FQGNSA. CDR3 protein: CASSLAGSLGYEQYF. CDR3 bases: TGTGCCAGCAGCTTAGCCGGGTCCTTAGGCTACGAGCAGTACTTC.

V is TRBV4-2 and J is TRBJ2-5; a possible D gene is TRBD2 (5 bases). The CDR3 runs 17 residues. Trimming stripped 0 bases from V and 2 bases from J, with 16 bases between. Germline lookup yields CDR1 LGHNA and CDR2 YNFKEQ. The CDR3 region has the DNA TGTGCCAGCAGCCAAGAGGGTGGACGGGGTGGGCAAGAGACCCAGTACTTC. This sequence encodes CASSQEGGRGGQETQYF.

The chain recombines TRBV6-5 with TRBJ2-7, with TRBD1 matching over 7 bases. From germline, CDR1 is MNHEY and CDR2 SVGAGI. The trim removed 7 bases at V and 2 bases at J, leaving 8 bases unmatched. The CDR3 loop spans 14 amino acids. CDR3 in amino acids: CASTRGSPAYEQYF. Written as DNA, the CDR3 is TGTGCCAGCACCAGGGGGTCTCCTGCCTACGAGCAGTACTTC.

This chain joins TRBV9 and TRBJ2-1; D is possibly TRBD2 (6 bases). With 0 bases removed from V and 9 bases from J, the gap between germline ends came to 19 bases. CDR1 is SGDLS, CDR2 YYNGEE, per germline. The CDR3 totals 16 residues. In DNA form, the CDR3 reads TGTGCCAGCAGCGTAGGAGGAGCGGGTAGGAGGGGTGAGCAGTTCTTC. Its protein product is CASSVGGAGRRGEQFF.